This T cell receptor (beta chain) came from a study of T cell repertoires in cytomegalovirus infection (dated by TCRdb to the late 2010s). Regarding the complete study: Alongside well-studied HLA-B-restricted epitopes, the peptide stimulations were aimed at recently identified HLA-C-restricted CMV epitopes, whose presentation resists viral immunomodulation. Because public TCR beta signatures pointed to carriage of CMV infection together with the matching HLA type, the HLA type of each donor mattered for the analysis. Summary of the overall study and its limitations: In both this cohort and an independent cohort of 352 donors, the cumulative frequency of public TCR beta family members distinguished carriers of CMV infection plus the relevant HLA type. The ex vivo response was dominated by HLA-C-restricted CMV-specific TCR beta clonotypes, and the single most frequent clonotype in two of eight donors was supplied by these HLA-C-restricted clonotypes.

Spanning cysteine to phenylalanine, the CDR3 consists of 14 amino acids. CDR3 DNA is the only sequence kept; it has 42 bases, read in frame from the first base. CDR1 is given as SGHVS and CDR2 as FQNEAQ, both from the germline V gene. The intended sense of this specimen's treatment or condition label: in vitro stimulation with specific CMV peptide epitopes to enrich CMV-specific T cells. Sequencing used an Illumina HiSeq 1500. TCRdb handled the public reads itself, with Q25 trimming in fastp and clone calling in MiXCR, and kept productive beta chains. When rows share a CDR3 protein, they turn into one entry using the most common DNA and genes. A total of some 940,000 distinct CDR3 sequences appear in this sample, more than 25% of them only once. The ten biggest clones cover 11% to 15% of the sample. As to this clonotype: Its specific antigen is unknown. One end of the junction is discordant with germline, which a read error may explain.

Source: cultured CD8+ T cells from PBMCs, taken from culture after CMV antigen stimulation. The source of this sequence is a human donor in good health (CMV status not recorded). Some clones in this sample may be carry-over from other donors' samples. Rearrangement joined TRBV7-8 to TRBJ1-1; the D gene identity is not certain. Here is the DNA: TGTACCAGCAGCTCTCGGACTCGGAGGGCTGAAGCTTTCTTT. This sequence encodes CTSSSRTRRAEAFF.